A single TCR beta chain is shown here with its context. Its target is not known. Germline lookup yields CDR1 SNHLY and CDR2 FYNNEI. The CDR3 covers 14 residues. Deletions cut 7 bases from V and 2 bases from J, with 15 bases between. Libraries were prepared by immunoSEQ multiplex PCR; TCRdb keeps only in-frame clonotypes and omits some of them. The sample yields around 29,000 clones, about nine tenths seen once. This entry belongs to a study of T cells in localized non-small cell lung cancer. Study-level findings and limits: Higher adjacent-lung clonality was associated with shorter survival. T cell clonality was highest in uninvolved adjacent lung, above tumor. Only one tumor region was sequenced, so heterogeneity remains possible.

The V call is TRBV2, the J call TRBJ2-7; TRBD2 might be the D (5 bases). Sample: peripheral blood mononuclear cells, taken before any cancer treatment. The receptor comes from a woman aged 35-75 years with stage III lung adenocarcinoma. Written as DNA, the CDR3 is TGTGCCAGCACCCTGAGGGAAGCAACCTACGAGCAGTACTTC. It translates to CASTLREATYEQYF.